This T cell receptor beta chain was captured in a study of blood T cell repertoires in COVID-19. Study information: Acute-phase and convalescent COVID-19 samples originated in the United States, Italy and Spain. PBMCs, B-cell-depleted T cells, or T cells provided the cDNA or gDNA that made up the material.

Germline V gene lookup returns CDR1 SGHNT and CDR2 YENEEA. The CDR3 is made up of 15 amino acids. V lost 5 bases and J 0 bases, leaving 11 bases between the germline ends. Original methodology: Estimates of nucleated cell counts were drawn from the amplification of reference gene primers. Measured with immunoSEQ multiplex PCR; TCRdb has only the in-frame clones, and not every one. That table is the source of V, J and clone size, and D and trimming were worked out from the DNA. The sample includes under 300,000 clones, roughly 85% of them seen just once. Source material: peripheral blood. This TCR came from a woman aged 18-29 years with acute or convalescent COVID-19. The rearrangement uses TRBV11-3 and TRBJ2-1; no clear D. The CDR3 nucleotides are TGTGCCAGCAGCCCCTCCCTCGGCTCCTACAATGAGCAGTTCTTC. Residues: CASSPSLGSYNEQFF.